These T cell receptor beta chains were read from a single sample in a study of T cells in Graves' hyperthyroidism and ophthalmopathy. TCRdb reanalysed the multiplex PCR reads using MiXCR and keeps one entry per CDR3 protein. The table records around 620,000 distinct CDR3 sequences, about 16% of them present only once. The sample consisted of blood. The receptors were gathered from a woman aged 25 to 39 with Graves' hyperthyroidism. Both conserved end residues are part of each CDR3. A D gene is named only where the DNA matches it firmly. Size is stated for part of the rows, as once, few or many counts, or as a class when the clone is expanded.

D	size	J	V	CDR3	DNA
NA	few	TRBJ1-2	TRBV20-1	CSTNRDQINYGYTF	TGCAGTACCAACAGGGATCAGATTAACTATGGCTACACCTTC
NA	many	TRBJ2-3	TRBV20-1	CSATRDTQYF	TGCAGTGCTACCCGAGATACGCAGTATTTT
TRBD2	many	TRBJ2-1	TRBV5-1	CASRPPAGLYNEQFF	TGCGCCAGCAGGCCTCCAGCGGGACTTTACAATGAGCAGTTCTTC
NA	few	TRBJ1-5	TRBV6-1	CASSERWTSRQPQHF	TGTGCCAGCAGTGAAAGGTGGACAAGTCGACAGCCCCAGCATTTT
TRBD1	NA	TRBJ1-2	TRBV7-2	CASSLALGQGAGGYTF	TGTGCCAGCAGCTTAGCTCTCGGGCAGGGGGCAGGGGGCTACACCTTC
NA	many	TRBJ2-7	TRBV7-9	CASSSQRGGYEQYF	TGTGCCAGCAGCTCGCAGAGAGGGGGCTACGAGCAGTACTTC
NA	NA	TRBJ2-7	TRBV6-1	CASRPRDGHGEQYF	TGTGCCAGCAGGCCCCGGGACGGGCATGGTGAGCAGTACTTC
TRBD1	few	TRBJ2-7	TRBV6-5	CASNYSRDSPYEQYF	TGTGCCAGCAATTACTCGAGGGACAGCCCCTACGAGCAGTACTTC
NA	few	TRBJ2-7	TRBV28	CASIETGSSYEQYF	TGTGCCAGCATAGAGACAGGCAGCTCCTACGAGCAGTACTTC
NA	once	TRBJ2-7	TRBV12-3/TRBV12-4	CASSLPLSEQYF	TGTGCCAGCAGTTTGCCTCTTAGTGAGCAGTACTTC
NA	NA	TRBJ1-4	TRBV29-1	CSARQSNEKLFF	TGCAGCGCGCGACAGTCTAATGAAAAACTGTTTTTT
NA	many	TRBJ2-2	TRBV30	CAWSVRRLWTGELFF	TGTGCCTGGAGTGTAAGGCGACTATGGACCGGGGAGCTGTTTTTT
TRBD1	NA	TRBJ1-1	TRBV11-3	CASRPRTGIRNTEAFF	TGTGCCAGCAGGCCGAGGACAGGGATCCGGAACACTGAAGCTTTCTTT
NA	NA	TRBJ1-6	TRBV5-4	CASRHWGAPNSPLHF	TGTGCCAGCAGGCATTGGGGCGCTCCTAATTCACCCCTCCACTTT
TRBD2	many	TRBJ2-2	TRBV20-1	CSARDESSGSSTGELFF	TGCAGTGCTAGAGATGAGTCTAGCGGGAGTAGCACCGGGGAGCTGTTTTTT
NA	many	TRBJ1-5	TRBV2	CASSEGLREQPQHF	TGTGCCAGCAGTGAGGGGTTGCGGGAACAGCCCCAGCATTTT
NA	NA	TRBJ2-7	TRBV4-1	CASSQEQGRTYEQYF	TGCGCCAGCAGCCAAGAGCAAGGTCGGACCTACGAGCAGTACTTC
NA	many	TRBJ2-5	TRBV28	CASSPSLQTGEETQYF	TGTGCCAGCAGTCCCTCCTTACAAACTGGAGAAGAGACCCAGTACTTC
TRBD1	few	TRBJ1-2	TRBV6-5	CASSYRTGFHCGYTF	TGTGCCAGCAGTTACCGGACAGGGTTCCACTGTGGCTACACCTTC
TRBD1	few	TRBJ2-7	TRBV9	CASSPEGQGWGEQYF	TGTGCCAGCAGTCCCGAGGGACAGGGGTGGGGGGAGCAGTACTTC
TRBD1	NA	TRBJ2-3	TRBV2	CASSGTDRGHNTQYF	TGTGCCAGCAGCGGGACGGACAGGGGCCACAATACGCAGTATTTT
NA	few	TRBJ2-3	TRBV24-1	CATSDSTDTQYF	TGTGCCACCAGTGACTCCACAGATACGCAGTATTTT
NA	many	TRBJ2-5	TRBV11-2	CASSLAPEETQYF	TGTGCCAGCAGCTTAGCCCCAGAAGAGACCCAGTACTTC
TRBD1	few	TRBJ2-2	TRBV15	CATSPTRTGAANTGELFF	TGTGCCACCAGCCCTACCAGGACAGGGGCCGCGAACACCGGGGAGCTGTTTTTT